This TCR beta chain was observed in a study of T cells in Graves' hyperthyroidism and ophthalmopathy. Whole-study findings and limits: Researchers found most expanded thyroid clonotypes above 0.001 in blood as well. Stable hyperthyroidism was separated from ophthalmopathy by a model based on 13 V-J features.

As concerns this clonotype: The antigen is unknown. Because the CDR3's place on the DNA is in doubt, the DNA is left out and the CDR3 is given as listed by TCRdb.

TCR beta CDR3 regions were amplified from RNA transcripts. HTBI primers were used for first-round RT-PCR of the TCR CDR3. From the multiplex PCR reads, TCRdb called clonotypes with MiXCR, one entry per CDR3 protein. The table includes roughly 420,000 distinct CDR3 sequences, around 16% detected once. Germline V gene lookup returns CDR1 SGHVS and CDR2 FQNEAQ. The CDR3 is 12 residues long, counting both termini. The V call is TRBV7-8, the J call TRBJ2-5; TRBD1, the table's D call, was not compared with the DNA. The specimen sequenced was blood. This clonotype was obtained from a woman aged 18-29 years with Graves' hyperthyroidism. CDR3 loop: CASSSFGQGSNF.